Listed here are 27 T cell receptor beta chains from one sample, sequenced in a study of T cells in Graves' hyperthyroidism and ophthalmopathy. Researchers took RNA transcripts and amplified the TCR beta CDR3 regions from them. RT-PCR in the first round (using the HTBI primer set) targeted the TCR CDR3. TCRdb passed the multiplex PCR reads through MiXCR, listing each CDR3 protein once. The table shows around 500,000 distinct CDR3 sequences, with 14% occurring only once. The specimen was blood. These receptors were taken from a woman between 40 and 55 years old with Graves' hyperthyroidism.

This clonotype appeared many times. This sequence joins TRBV7-2 and TRBJ2-3; maybe TRBD1 (5 bases). V lost 5 bases, J lost 5 bases, and 11 bases lay in between. This CDR3 spans 13 amino acids. Germline CDR1 is SGHTA and CDR2 is FQGNSA. The CDR3 nucleotides are TGTGCCAGCAGCGGACACCTCCTAGATACGCAGTATTTT. Translation: CASSGHLLDTQYF.

This clonotype came up many times. This sequence joins TRBV7-3 and TRBJ2-3; a possible D gene is TRBD2 (6 bases). The germline CDR1 and CDR2 sequences are SGHTA and FQGTGA. Deletions cut 4 bases from V and 0 bases from J, with 17 bases between. The CDR3 consists of 17 residues. The CDR3, as DNA: TGTGCCAGCAGCTCCCCAGCGGGCGGACCTAGCACAGATACGCAGTATTTT. As protein: CASSSPAGGPSTDTQYF.

The chain recombines TRBV6-1 with TRBJ1-1; unclear D gene. V lost 6 bases and J lost 4, with 12 bases in between. The V gene's germline CDR1 is MNHNS and CDR2 SASEGT. The CDR3 runs 13 residues. The CDR3, as DNA: TGTGCCAGCAGCCCCGCAGGAACCACTGAAGCTTTCTTT. Its protein is CASSPAGTTEAFF.

This clonotype has ten or more counts. The gene calls are TRBV7-2 and TRBJ1-1; D gene ambiguous. The CDR3 consists of 12 residues. From germline, CDR1 is SGHTA and CDR2 FQGNSA. Trimming stripped 1 base from V and 11 bases from J, with 11 bases between. DNA for the CDR3: TGTGCCAGCAGCTTAGATGGACTAGTGGCTTTCTTT. Its translation: CASSLDGLVAFF.

The J gene is TRBJ1-4, the V gene TRBV28; D is perhaps TRBD1 (6 bases). Trimming took off 1 base at V and 10 bases at J, with 13 bases between the two ends. Germline values: CDR1 MDHEN, CDR2 SYDVKM. The CDR3 is 14 residues long. The CDR3 loop reads CASSLSSQGGKLFF. CDR3 in DNA: TGTGCCAGCAGTTTATCCAGCCAAGGGGGAAAACTGTTTTTT.

This clonotype was counted ten times or more. This chain uses TRBV27 with TRBJ2-7, with D perhaps matching TRBD1 or TRBD2 (6 bases each). Trimming took off 2 bases at V and 2 bases at J, with 13 bases between the two ends. This CDR3 comprises 15 residues. Germline CDR1 and CDR2: MNHEY and SMNVEV (reference sequence). CDR3 sequence reads: CASSLGGGSAYEQYF. The CDR3 coding sequence is TGTGCCAGCAGTTTAGGAGGGGGGAGCGCCTACGAGCAGTACTTC.

This clonotype was detected many times. The rearrangement links TRBV2 to TRBJ1-5; a possible D gene is TRBD1 (6 bases). There are 14 residues in the CDR3. The germline CDR1 and CDR2 sequences are SNHLY and FYNNEI. Between the trimmed V and J ends, which lost 3 bases and 0 bases, there was a span of 6 bases. The CDR3 sequence is CASSEGHSNQPQHF. In DNA, the CDR3 is TGTGCCAGCAGTGAGGGACATAGCAATCAGCCCCAGCATTTT.

This clonotype was observed at least ten times. The chain has TRBV6-1 and TRBJ2-5; TRBD1 aligns across 7 bases. The V and J ends lost 2 bases and 1 base, in that order; junction bases with no gene match: 10. Germline V lookup: CDR1 MNHNS, CDR2 SASEGT. The CDR3 is 17 residues long. The CDR3 coding sequence is TGTGCCAGCAGTGAATCCGGTGGCAGGGGGACCCAAGAGACCCAGTACTTC. It translates to CASSESGGRGTQETQYF.

The rearrangement links TRBV11-1 to TRBJ2-3; maybe TRBD2 (6 bases). The CDR3 contains 16 residues. CDR1 is SGHAT, CDR2 FQDESV, per germline (reference sequence). Trimming removed 5 bases from V and 2 bases from J, with 17 bases in between. As DNA, the CDR3 is TGTGCCAGCAGCCCCCCCGGCGGGGACGACACAGATACGCAGTATTTT. Protein sequence: CASSPPGGDDTDTQYF.

Note on this clonotype: This may come from a read error, since a much larger clone is one base off. The V gene is TRBV7-2, the J gene TRBJ2-7; maybe TRBD1 (5 bases). Germline CDR1 and CDR2: SGHTA and FQGNSA. Trimming shortened V by 5 bases and J by 2 bases, and 13 bases separated the two germline ends. The CDR3 loop spans 14 amino acids. CDR3 in amino acids: CASSTDRSPYEQYF. CDR3 nucleotides: TGTGCCAGCAGCACCGACAGAAGCCCCTACGAGCAGTACTTC.

This clonotype appeared many times. The V call is TRBV5-6, the J call TRBJ2-3; D may be TRBD1 or TRBD2 (6 bases each). V lost 7 bases and J 1 base, leaving 19 bases between the germline ends. The CDR3 runs to 16 residues. Germline-derived CDR1 and CDR2 are SGHDT and YYEEEE. CDR3 protein: CASQKGGSDGTDTQYF. The DNA for the CDR3 is TGTGCCAGCCAAAAAGGGGGGAGCGACGGCACAGATACGCAGTATTTT.

In the case of this clonotype: A read error may produce the germline difference seen at one junction end. The genes are TRBV7-2 and TRBJ1-1; D ambiguous. CDR3 length: 13 amino acids. CDR1 is SGHTA, CDR2 FQGNSA, per germline. DNA of the CDR3: TGTGCCAGCAGCGGGGTGGTGAAAACTGAAGCTTTCTTT. Translation: CASSGVVKTEAFF.

The rearrangement joins TRBV19 to TRBJ2-1; possible D gene TRBD2, 6 bases. The CDR3 sequence is 16 residues long. Trimming left V 2 bases short and J 4 bases short, with 15 bases between. Germline values: CDR1 LNHDA, CDR2 SQIVND (reference sequence). Here the CDR3 reads CASSIPGSVSYNEQFF. As DNA, the CDR3 is TGTGCCAGTAGTATACCCGGGAGTGTTTCTTACAATGAGCAGTTCTTC. The variable domain in full, with the rest retrieved from reference TRBV19 and TRBJ2-1, is DGGITQSPKYLFRKEGQNVTLSCEQNLNHDAMYWYRQDPGQGLRLIYYSQIVNDFQKGDIAEGYSVSREKKESFPLTVTSAQKNPTAFYLCASSIPGSVSYNEQFFGPGTRLTVL.

With respect to this clonotype: This may stem from a read error, because a much larger clone lies one nucleotide away. The chain couples TRBV20-1 to TRBJ2-7; maybe TRBD2 (7 bases). The germline gives CDR1 DFQATT, CDR2 SNEGSKA (reference sequence). CDR3 size: 13 residues. Trimming removed 5 bases from V and 5 bases from J, with 16 bases in between. The CDR3 protein is CSAGVGGANEQYF. DNA for the CDR3: TGCAGTGCTGGAGTTGGGGGGGCCAACGAGCAGTACTTC.

This clonotype was observed once. This may come from a read error, since a much larger clone is one base off. The chain links TRBV5-1 to TRBJ2-1; D is possibly TRBD1 (6 bases). The CDR3 has 15 residues. From germline, CDR1 is SGHRS and CDR2 YFSETQ. Trimming left V 4 bases short and J 10 bases short, with 21 bases between. As DNA, the CDR3 is TGCGCCAGCAGCGCCGACAGGCCAGATACCTACGAGCAGTTCTTC. This encodes CASSADRPDTYEQFF.

The chain combines TRBV4-1 with TRBJ2-4, with 10 nucleotides matching TRBD2. Germline values: CDR1 MGHRA, CDR2 YSYEKL. The trim removed 4 bases at V and 2 bases at J, leaving 14 bases unmatched. The length of the CDR3 is 19 residues. Here the CDR3 DNA reads TGCGCCAGCAGCCCCCCCCTAGCGGGAGCTTCTTGGACCAAAAACATTCAGTACTTC. This codes for CASSPPLAGASWTKNIQYF.

This clonotype was observed a few times. J is TRBJ1-4 and V is TRBV7-2, with unresolved D. The CDR3 has 15 residues. Per the germline V gene, CDR1 is SGHTA and CDR2 is FQGNSA. The V gene lost 5 bases and the J gene lost 0 bases, with 10 bases spanning the gap. In nucleotides, the CDR3 is TGTGCCAGCAGCCGGCCCGGGACAACTAATGAAAAACTGTTTTTT. Protein sequence: CASSRPGTTNEKLFF.

The chain is built from TRBV6-1 and TRBJ2-6, with D perhaps matching TRBD2 (6 bases). V dropped 6 bases and J dropped 2 bases, with 17 bases sitting between them. Per germline, CDR1 MNHNS and CDR2 SASEGT. The CDR3 is 17 amino acids. The CDR3 loop is CASRPTPSGAGANVLTF. Written as DNA, the CDR3 is TGTGCCAGCAGGCCTACGCCGTCGGGGGCTGGGGCCAACGTCCTGACTTTC.

A word on this clonotype: Its ends do not fully match the called genes, so a read error is possible. This chain uses TRBV5-5 with TRBJ1-4; weak D call: TRBD1 (6 bases). CDR1 is SGHKS and CDR2 is YYEKEE in the germline V gene (reference sequence). The CDR3 has 15 residues. For the CDR3, the DNA is TGCGCCAGCAGCCAAAAGTTTGAGGGGGTTGAAAAACTGTTTTTT. Translating gives CASSQKFEGVEKLFF.

This clonotype was observed a handful of times. The chain combines TRBV2 with TRBJ1-1, with 7 bases lining up with TRBD1. This CDR3 is 16 amino acids long. The trim removed 2 bases at V and 1 base at J, leaving 7 bases unmatched. CDR1 SNHLY and CDR2 FYNNEI come from the germline V gene. The CDR3 loop reads CASSELTGRTNTEAFF. The CDR3 DNA reads TGTGCCAGCAGTGAATTGACAGGGCGGACGAACACTGAAGCTTTCTTT.

This chain links TRBV7-6 with TRBJ2-5; TRBD2 agrees at 14 bases. The CDR3 is 19 residues long. Unmatched junction bases numbered 14, after V lost 3 bases and J lost 5 bases. The germline V gene encodes CDR1 SGHVS and CDR2 FNYEAQ. DNA for the CDR3: TGTGCCAGCAGCTTTGATGCTGGGACTAGCGGGAGCCTAACCGAGACCCAGTACTTC. Translated, it gives CASSFDAGTSGSLTETQYF.

About this clonotype itself: A single base separates this from a much larger clone, so it may be a read error. The genes are TRBV20-1 and TRBJ2-1; TRBD1 or TRBD2 may be the D gene (5 bases each). The CDR3 runs 14 residues. The ends were cut back, 3 bases at V and 7 bases at J, with 16 bases in the middle. Per germline, CDR1 DFQATT and CDR2 SNEGSKA (reference sequence). CDR3 sequence: CSASGAESANEQFF. For the CDR3, the DNA is TGCAGTGCTAGCGGGGCGGAGTCCGCAAATGAGCAGTTCTTC.

This clonotype was seen at least ten times. The J gene is TRBJ2-5, the V gene TRBV3-1, with 13 bases that match TRBD2. CDR1 and CDR2 from the germline V gene are LGHDT and YNNKEL (reference sequence). V shed 4 bases, J shed 3 bases, and the junction held 5 bases outside the gene matches. The CDR3 spans 16 residues. CDR3 sequence reads: CASSRSGLAGEETQYF. The CDR3 DNA reads TGTGCCAGCAGCCGTTCAGGACTAGCGGGAGAAGAGACCCAGTACTTC.

This clonotype was detected only a few times. This sequence joins TRBV28 and TRBJ2-1; 11 bases map to TRBD2. The CDR3 covers 15 residues. CDR1 is MDHEN and CDR2 is SYDVKM in the germline V gene. V shed 4 bases, J shed 5 bases, and the junction held 4 bases outside the gene matches. The chain's CDR3 is CASSWTSGSHNEQFF. DNA of the CDR3: TGTGCCAGCAGTTGGACTAGCGGGTCCCACAATGAGCAGTTCTTC.

V is TRBV25-1 and J is TRBJ2-1; tentatively, D is TRBD2 (6 bases). Per the germline V gene, CDR1 is MGHDK and CDR2 is SYGVNS. V lost 4 bases and J 4 bases, leaving 8 bases between the germline ends. This CDR3 contains 13 residues. The CDR3 protein is CASSGREYNEQFF. DNA for the CDR3: TGTGCCAGCAGTGGCCGGGAGTACAATGAGCAGTTCTTC.

The table lists this clonotype with many counts. The J gene is TRBJ2-3, the V gene TRBV2; 7 nucleotides align to TRBD1. Germline trimming cut 3 bases from V and 4 bases from J; bases unmatched to any gene: 10. Germline-derived CDR1 and CDR2 are SNHLY and FYNNEI. The CDR3 extends over 16 amino acids. This CDR3 reads CASSDWFTGVSDTQYF. CDR3 coding DNA: TGTGCCAGCAGTGATTGGTTTACAGGGGTCTCAGATACGCAGTATTTT.

There are many counts of this clonotype. The gene calls are TRBV28 and TRBJ1-2; no reliable D call. The CDR3 is 15 residues long. V shed 7 bases and J shed 0 bases, with 15 bases lying between them. Germline V CDR1 and CDR2: MDHEN, SYDVKM. CDR3 protein: CASTTQVRANYGYTF. CDR3 nucleotides: TGTGCCAGCACCACCCAGGTTAGAGCTAACTATGGCTACACCTTC.